The 10 T cell receptor beta chains below all came from one sample that was sequenced in a study of cytomegalovirus exposure and HLA in healthy donors (dated by TCRdb to 2016 to 2017). The receptor library was made with the immunoSEQ multiplex PCR assay. For the multiplex PCR, a mixture combining 60 forward primers for TCR Vbeta segments and 13 reverse primers for TCR Jbeta segments was used. TCRdb retrieved this table from immuneACCESS and kept in-frame rearrangements only. Not all clones are present; in checked studies, unresolved V genes account for under half, and no reason is known for the remainder. Counted in this sample were roughly 200,000 clones; 80% of them appeared once. The top ten hold 0.65% of the sample. Material for sequencing was PBMCs. All receptors come from a boy between 10 and 17 years old in good health and CMV-seronegative.

The chain carries TRBV12-5 and TRBJ2-1, with 7 bases lining up with TRBD1. From germline, CDR1 is LGHNT and CDR2 FRNRAP. The junction had 12 bases not matched to a gene; V was cut back by 7 bases and J by 9 bases. There are 14 residues in the CDR3. CDR3 sequence (DNA): TGTGCTAGTGCCCTAGGACAGGCTTTAGGTGAGCAGTTCTTC. Its protein is CASALGQALGEQFF.

Only one count was recorded for this clone. The J gene is TRBJ1-2, the V gene TRBV7-9; maybe TRBD1 (5 bases). Germline lookup yields CDR1 SEHNR and CDR2 FQNEAQ (reference sequence). This CDR3 has 12 residues. V was pared by 5 bases and J by 6 bases, with 10 bases between. In DNA, the CDR3 is TGTGCCAGCAGCACGGGACTCGATGGCTACACCTTC. Amino acid sequence: CASSTGLDGYTF.

V is TRBV6-1 and J is TRBJ1-3, with a tentative D call TRBD1 (5 bases). The CDR3 runs to 16 residues. Germline CDR1 and CDR2: MNHNS and SASEGT. V was cut by 1 base and J by 2 bases, with 12 bases left in between. This chain's CDR3 is CASSEEEGRAGNTIYF. CDR3 nucleotides: TGTGCCAGCAGTGAAGAGGAGGGGAGGGCTGGAAACACCATATATTTT.

V is TRBV7-3 and J is TRBJ2-1; 8 bases align to TRBD2. Germline V gives CDR1 SGHTA, CDR2 FQGTGA. This CDR3 is 16 amino acids long. After removal of 5 bases from V and 0 bases from J, the junction contained 6 bases not matched to a gene. The CDR3 sequence: CASSPIAGSSYNEQFF. The CDR3 nucleotides are TGTGCCAGCAGCCCGATAGCGGGGAGCTCCTACAATGAGCAGTTCTTC. The whole variable domain, filled in from reference TRBV7-3 and TRBJ2-1, reads GAGVSQTPSNKVTEKGKYVELRCDPISGHTALYWYRQSLGQGPEFLIYFQGTGAADDSGLPNDRFFAVRPEGSVSTLKIQRTERGDSAVYLCASSPIAGSSYNEQFFGPGTRLTVL.

This chain connects TRBV4-2 to TRBJ1-2; D unresolved. Germline CDR1 is LGHNA and CDR2 is YNFKEQ. V lost 3 bases to trimming and J lost 3 bases, with 14 bases between them. This CDR3 is built from 15 residues. CDR3 residues: CASSQGQPDDYGYTF. The CDR3 region has the DNA TGTGCCAGCAGCCAGGGCCAGCCTGACGACTATGGCTACACCTTC.

V usage is TRBV5-1 and J usage is TRBJ2-1; 9 bases fit TRBD2. The germline gives CDR1 SGHRS, CDR2 YFSETQ. V gave up 3 bases and J gave up 5 bases; unmatched junction bases: 6. This CDR3 has 15 amino acids. The DNA of the CDR3 is TGCGCCAGCAGCTCGACTAGCGGAGCCCACAATGAGCAGTTCTTC. Translating gives CASSSTSGAHNEQFF.

This clone was observed a few times. The gene calls are TRBV30 and TRBJ1-1, with 10 bases matching TRBD1. Losses at the gene ends were 1 base for V and 4 bases for J; bases not matched to a gene: 12. The CDR3 has 17 amino acids. Germline CDR1 GTSNPN, CDR2 SVGIG (reference sequence). CDR3 in DNA: TGTGCCTGGAGTGATAGGACAGGGGGGGAGAGGGGCACTGAAGCTTTCTTT. Its translation: CAWSDRTGGERGTEAFF.

About this clone: The junction differs from germline at one of its ends, possibly a read error. The chain is built from TRBV7-9 and TRBJ1-1; TRBD1 matches at 8 bases. Germline V gene data show CDR1 as SEHNR and CDR2 as FQNEAQ (reference sequence). The CDR3 consists of 16 residues. The CDR3 loop reads CSSSFDRGRSRTEAFF. The DNA of the CDR3 is TGTTCCAGCAGCTTCGACAGGGGTCGGTCCCGCACTGAAGCTTTCTTT.

The genes are TRBV7-2 and TRBJ2-7, with TRBD1 matching 7 bases. The J segment lost 0 bases and the V segment lost 5 bases, leaving 7 bases of the junction unmatched. Germline CDR1 is SGHTA and CDR2 is FQGNSA. This CDR3 region has 15 residues. CDR3 sequence: CASSPRWDSSYEQYF. CDR3 sequence (DNA): TGTGCCAGCAGCCCCCGGTGGGACAGCTCCTACGAGCAGTACTTC.

The J gene is TRBJ1-2, the V gene TRBV6-4; 8 nucleotides line up with TRBD1. Germline V gene lookup returns CDR1 MRHNA and CDR2 SNTAGT. V lost 0 bases to trimming and J lost 6 bases; unmatched junction nucleotides: 0. CDR3 length: 13 amino acids. CDR3 nucleotides: TGTGCCAGCAGTGACTCGACAGGGGATGGCTACACCTTC. It translates to CASSDSTGDGYTF.